One sample yielded the 21 T cell receptor delta chains listed below, sequenced in a study of γδ T cells in repeated Plasmodium falciparum infection. Bulk repertoires came from Vgamma9/Vdelta2+ or Vdelta2-negative gammadelta T cells flow-sorted from PBMC. TCRdb reapplied CATT to the multiplex PCR reads. The sample lists roughly 93,000 delta-chain clones, approximately 1.4% occurring once. The sequenced material came from gamma-delta T cells from blood. The receptors were sampled from a pool of human donors (malaria-infected and uninfected, not separated).

In its sample, this clone was seen a few times. A far larger clone differs by one base, so this is likely a read error. The sample holds other DNA sequences that translate to the same CDR3. The V and J genes are TRDV1 and TRDJ2, with D maybe TRDD2 (5 bases). Germline V gene sequence: CDR1 TSWWSYY, CDR2 QGS. The length of the CDR3 is 19 residues. For the CDR3, the DNA is TGTGCTCTTGGGGTTCCTCTTCGAAGCGGTCGTGGCCTGACAGCACAGCTCTTCTTT. Amino acid sequence: CALGVPLRSGRGLTAQLFF.

This clone was picked up a small number of times. The protein TCRdb lists belongs to a much larger clone and differs from this DNA's translation at residue 13, which points to a read error; the protein shown is made from the DNA. The chain carries TRDV1 and TRDJ1; 7 bases map to TRDD3. Assignment of the J gene here rests on matching the DNA to germline, because TCRdb gives none. J gave up 3 bases and V 5 bases, and 18 bases lay outside the gene matches. The length of the CDR3 is 18 residues. Germline-derived CDR1 and CDR2 are TSWWSYY and QGS. The CDR3 sequence is CALGSGGPWGLHADKLIF. In nucleotides, the CDR3 is TGTGCTCTTGGGAGCGGAGGACCCTGGGGGTTGCACGCCGATAAACTCATCTTT.

Comments on this clone: The TCRdb record carries a much larger clone's protein, which differs from this DNA's translation at residue 20; a read error is the likely cause, and the protein listed here is the DNA translation. The rearrangement links TRDV1 to TRDJ1, with 13 bases lining up with TRDD3. TCRdb carries no J gene annotation; the J gene was assigned here by matching the DNA with germline. The CDR3 has 25 residues. Trimming removed 0 bases from V and 4 bases from J; junction bases left unmatched: 29. The germline gives CDR1 TSWWSYY, CDR2 QGS. The CDR3 nucleotides are TGTGCTCTTGGGGAACTTTCCCTCCCCCTTTACTGGGGGATACGTGAACCGTTGTACATCGATAAACTCATCTTT. Translation: CALGELSLPLYWGIREPLYIDKLIF.

This clone occurred a few times. This sequence is one base from a far larger clone and is likely a read error. This CDR3 is also generated by other DNA sequences in the sample. The V gene is TRDV1; the J gene was not called; the table's D call TRDD3 went unverified against the DNA. The germline V gene has CDR1 TSWWSYY and CDR2 QGS. The length of the CDR3 is 19 residues. CDR3 residues: CALGEPFLTIPTLGDKLIF. The CDR3, as DNA: TGTGCTCTTGGGGAGCCTTTTTTGACTATTCCTACTCTAGGAGATAAGCTCATCTTT.

This clone has at least ten counts. The chain has TRDV1 and TRDJ1; 10 bases are a match to TRDD3. The CDR3 has 20 residues. Germline V lookup: CDR1 TSWWSYY, CDR2 QGS. V lost 1 base to trimming and J lost 0 bases; unmatched junction nucleotides: 14. This CDR3 is CALGERPLIPTGGYTDKLIF. Written as DNA, the CDR3 is TGTGCTCTTGGGGAACGACCCCTTATTCCTACTGGGGGATACACCGATAAACTCATCTTT.

This clone was detected many times. A far larger clone is one base from this, pointing to a likely read error. At the DNA level, this CDR3 is encoded by other sequences in the same sample as well. This chain uses TRDV2 with TRDJ1; 9 bases fit TRDD3. The J gene, missing from TCRdb, was assigned here through DNA to germline matching. Trimming cost V 4 bases and J 3 bases; bases outside gene matches: 5. Germline V gene sequence: CDR1 GEAIGNYY, CDR2 EKD. This CDR3 region has 14 residues. CDR3 in amino acids: CACDPWGIPDKLIF. CDR3 nucleotides: TGTGCCTGTGATCCCTGGGGGATCCCCGATAAACTCATCTTT.

This clone was seen at least ten times. This is likely an artifact of a read error, given a far larger clone one base away. The same CDR3 also results from other DNA sequences found in this sample. The CDR3 region has the DNA TGTGCTCTTGGGATTCCCAAGTACACCGATAAGCTCATCTTT. Translating gives CALGIPKYTDKLIF. The chain couples TRDV1 to TRDJ1; D is ambiguous. The CDR3 is 14 amino acids. Per the germline V gene, CDR1 is TSWWSYY and CDR2 is QGS.

As for this clone: A far bigger clonotype differs at one base, so this is likely a read error. This CDR3 is also generated by other DNA sequences in the sample. This chain links TRDV1 with TRDJ1, with TRDD3 as a possible D gene (5 bases). Per the germline V gene, CDR1 is TSWWSYY and CDR2 is QGS. The CDR3 has 10 amino acids. CDR3 nucleotides: TGTGCGCTTGGGGTCGATAAACTCATCTTT. Protein: CALGVDKLIF.

Concerning this clone: The protein that TCRdb holds for this DNA derives from a much larger clone and differs from the translated DNA at residue 14, which likely indicates a read error; the protein shown here is translated from the DNA. The chain employs TRDV2 and TRDJ3; TRDD3 matches at 13 bases. Since TCRdb gives no J gene, matching the DNA to germline was used here to assign it. Germline CDR1 and CDR2: GEAIGNYY and EKD. CDR3 size: 20 residues. This CDR3 is CACDTFNWGIRDWGTRQMFF. CDR3 nucleotides: TGTGCCTGTGACACTTTCAACTGGGGGATACGCGACTGGGGCACCCGACAGATGTTTTTC.

In DNA, the CDR3 is TGTGCTCTTGGGGAAGACCTTACTTCCCGTTACTGGGGGATACTCGATAAACTCATCTTT. Protein: CALGEDLTSRYWGILDKLIF. This rearrangement joins TRDV1 to TRDJ1; 12 nucleotides agree with TRDD3. No J gene was available from TCRdb, and it was assigned here by a germline match of the DNA. Germline V lookup: CDR1 TSWWSYY, CDR2 QGS. The V and J ends lost 2 bases and 4 bases, in that order; junction bases with no gene match: 17. This CDR3 is 20 amino acids long.

With regard to this clone: The mismatch at residue 11 between this DNA's translation and the TCRdb protein of a much larger clone likely reflects a read error; the protein shown is translated from the DNA. V gene TRDV1 combines with J gene TRDJ1; 8 bases are a match to TRDD3. The J gene is not listed in TCRdb, so it was assigned here from a DNA match to germline. Germline V lookup: CDR1 TSWWSYY, CDR2 QGS. The CDR3 sequence is 20 residues long. Trimming cost V 3 bases and J 0 bases; bases outside gene matches: 18. In DNA, the CDR3 is TGTGCTCTTGGGGAGTTACTCTGGGGGACGGGTTTAAAGTACACCGATAAACTCATCTTT. Its translation is CALGELLWGTGLKYTDKLIF.

This clone has only a few counts. V usage is TRDV2 and J usage is TRDJ1, with 9 nucleotides matching TRDD3. This CDR3 has 19 amino acids. Germline values: CDR1 GEAIGNYY, CDR2 EKD. The J segment lost 3 bases and the V segment lost 4 bases, leaving 20 bases of the junction unmatched. In nucleotides, the CDR3 is TGTGCCTGTGAAACCGTCCCCGAGCTGGGGGATTCCTTTGCCGATAAACTCATCTTT. Its translation: CACETVPELGDSFADKLIF.

The chain is built from TRDV1 and TRDJ1; 13 bases line up with TRDD3. Here the J gene came from matching the DNA to germline, since TCRdb omits it. The CDR3 contains 18 residues. Per germline, CDR1 TSWWSYY and CDR2 QGS. V dropped 2 bases and J dropped 5; count of bases not matched to a gene: 11. The CDR3 nucleotides read TGTGCTCTTGGGGAAGCGGCAACTGGGGGATACGCAACTGATAAACTCATCTTT. Translation: CALGEAATGGYATDKLIF.

This clone was found a few times. The translation of this DNA and the TCRdb protein of a much larger clone differ at residue 10, probably owing to a read error; the protein shown here is translated from the DNA. The chain uses TRDV1 and TRDJ2, with TRDD3 matching 8 bases. The J gene, not given by TCRdb, was assigned here from a germline match of the nucleotide sequence. CDR1 and CDR2 from the germline V gene are TSWWSYY and QGS. After removal of 4 bases from V and 4 bases from J, the junction contained 17 bases not matched to a gene. The CDR3 extends over 19 amino acids. CDR3 coding DNA: TGTGCTCTTGGGGGAAGTCCACTGGGGGTTATCTTTCGGACAGCACAACTCTTCTTT. The encoded protein is CALGGSPLGVIFRTAQLFF.

In the case of this clone: A far larger clone differs by one base, so this is likely a read error. The sample contains more than one DNA sequence encoding this CDR3. The rearrangement links TRDV2 to TRDJ1; D not certain. The J gene is absent in TCRdb and was assigned here via DNA matching to germline. The CDR3 covers 15 residues. Germline V lookup: CDR1 GEAIGNYY, CDR2 EKD. The CDR3 loop reads CACDPVPIHTDKLIF. In nucleotides, the CDR3 is TGCGCCTGTGACCCGGTTCCCATCCACACCGATAAACTCATCTTT.

In the case of this clone: The amino acid sequence in TCRdb belongs to a much larger clone and departs from this DNA's translation at residue 4, likely a sequencing read error; the sequence shown is translated from the DNA. The chain is built from TRDV2 and TRDJ1; 12 nucleotides agree with TRDD3. TCRdb leaves out the J gene; it was filled in here by matching the DNA to germline. Looked up from germline, CDR1 is GEAIGNYY and CDR2 is EKD. The CDR3 consists of 19 residues. With 5 bases clipped from V and 0 bases from J, the junction kept 15 bases outside the gene matches. CDR3 DNA: TGTGCCTGTGGCACGAGACTGGGGGATACACTTCGAGACACCGATAAACTCATCTTT. Translating gives CACGTRLGDTLRDTDKLIF.

As for this clone: The TCRdb protein, from a much larger clone, departs from this DNA's translation at residue 14, likely by read error; the protein shown derives from the DNA. V gene TRDV2 was called; the J gene was not; the D call in the table, TRDD3, was not verified against the DNA. The germline V gene has CDR1 GEAIGNYY and CDR2 EKD. CDR3 length: 16 amino acids. The CDR3 protein is CACDSRTGGYADKPIF. CDR3 bases: TGTGCCTGTGACTCCCGTACTGGGGGATACGCCGATAAACCCATCTTT.

The table lists this clone with a few counts. The translation of this DNA and the TCRdb protein of a much larger clone differ at residue 9, probably owing to a read error; the protein shown here is translated from the DNA. The V gene is TRDV1, the J gene TRDJ1; 8 nucleotides line up with TRDD3. J lost 0 bases, V lost 0 bases, and 18 bases had no gene match. The CDR3 spans 21 residues. Germline CDR1 and CDR2: TSWWSYY and QGS. In DNA form, the CDR3 reads TGTGCTCTTGGGGAACTCTGGCTACCCCCATCCTGGGGGGATAACACCGATAAACTCATCTTT. Translation: CALGELWLPPSWGDNTDKLIF.

With regard to this clone: It is likely a read error: a sequence one base away is far more abundant. In the same sample, other DNA sequences code for this CDR3. The chain employs TRDV1 and TRDJ1, with 7 bases matching TRDD3. TCRdb supplies no J gene; here it was assigned by aligning the nucleotide sequence to germline. CDR1 is TSWWSYY and CDR2 is QGS in the germline V gene. V dropped 0 bases and J dropped 0; count of bases not matched to a gene: 22. The CDR3 totals 22 residues. CDR3 residues: CALGELKVPTGDKPGDTDKLIF. CDR3 nucleotides: TGTGCTCTTGGGGAACTCAAGGTACCTACTGGGGACAAGCCCGGGGACACCGATAAACTCATCTTT.

The sample holds a few counts of this clone. TCRdb pairs this DNA with a much larger clone's protein that differs at residue 10, likely a read error; the protein shown was translated from the DNA. The J gene is TRDJ1, the V gene TRDV2, with 10 bases lining up with TRDD3. The J gene is not listed in TCRdb, so it was assigned here from a DNA match to germline. Germline CDR1 is GEAIGNYY and CDR2 is EKD. The CDR3 sequence is 19 residues long. V gave up 1 base and J gave up 3 bases; unmatched junction bases: 16. The CDR3 reads CACDTLRGGYPFEPDKLIF. CDR3 sequence (DNA): TGTGCCTGTGACACATTGCGTGGGGGATACCCTTTCGAGCCCGATAAACTCATCTTT.

Of note for this clone: TCRdb's listed protein matches a much larger clone and diverges from this DNA's translation at residue 3, likely through a read error; the protein shown comes from the DNA. The chain uses TRDV2 and TRDJ1, with TRDD3 matching over 12 bases. Germline values: CDR1 GEAIGNYY, CDR2 EKD. The CDR3 totals 17 residues. The CDR3 DNA reads TGTGCCAGTGACAGGCGGCTGGGGGATACGCGGAGAGGTAAACTCATCTTT. As protein: CASDRRLGDTRRGKLIF.